The 16 T cell receptor beta chains given below trace back to one sample, sequenced in a study of blood T cells in healthy people across ages. Primers used in a second PCR of about 6 to 11 cycles were a sample-barcoded 5' primer and a J-beta primer mix. TCRdb used MiXCR to reprocess the 5' RACE reads, holding one entry per CDR3 protein. The sample holds roughly 680,000 distinct CDR3 sequences, approximately 21% seen once. Sequenced sample: blood. These receptors all come from a man in his 70s in good health.

In regard to this clonotype: One junction end does not reproduce the germline sequence, and a read error may be involved. The chain combines TRBV7-3 with TRBJ2-1, with 8 bases identical to TRBD2. This CDR3 comprises 15 residues. CDR1 is SGHTA, CDR2 FQGTGA, per germline. The CDR3 nucleotides are TGTGCCGGCAGTCCCGGGACTAGCTCCTACAATGAGCAGTTCTTC. Translation: CAGSPGTSSYNEQFF.

V usage is TRBV28 and J usage is TRBJ2-1, with no clear D. V was clipped by 8 bases and J by 2 bases, with 10 bases between them. The germline gives CDR1 MDHEN, CDR2 SYDVKM. The CDR3 is 13 residues long. The CDR3 loop reads CASLTSTYNEQFF. For the CDR3, the DNA is TGTGCCAGCCTGACTTCCACCTACAATGAGCAGTTCTTC.

This clonotype was seen ten or more times. Sequence at one end of the junction differs from germline and may be a read error. The chain links TRBV20-1 to TRBJ2-1, with D unclear. Germline lookup yields CDR1 DFQATT and CDR2 SNEGSKA (reference sequence). The CDR3 runs to 11 residues. CDR3 sequence reads: CSARPYYEQFF. As DNA, the CDR3 is TGCAGTGCGCGACCCTACTATGAGCAGTTCTTC.

This clonotype showed up just a few times. A junction boundary mismatches the germline segment, possibly from a read error. The chain uses TRBV3-1 and TRBJ2-1, with TRBD2 identical over 12 bases. In germline, CDR1 is LGHDT, CDR2 YNNKEL (reference sequence). CDR3 size: 15 residues. The CDR3, as DNA: TGTGCCAGCAGCCAAGATTCCGCGACTAGCGGGAGAGGGATCTTC. It specifies CASSQDSATSGRGIF.

The chain carries TRBV4-3 and TRBJ2-7; maybe TRBD1 (6 bases). This CDR3 spans 15 amino acids. Per the germline V gene, CDR1 is LGHNA and CDR2 is YSLEER. The ends were cut back, 0 bases at V and 3 bases at J, with 12 bases in the middle. CDR3 DNA sequence: TGCGCCAGCAGCCAAGAGTGGGACACCAGCTACGAGCAGTACTTC. As protein: CASSQEWDTSYEQYF.

In this sample, this clonotype turned up a few times. V and J are TRBV7-9 and TRBJ1-6; D gene uncertain. Trimming cost V 0 bases and J 7 bases, with 16 bases left between them. The CDR3 sequence is 17 residues long. Per germline, CDR1 SEHNR and CDR2 FQNEAQ (reference sequence). The CDR3 DNA is TGTGCCAGCAGCTTAGCGGGTGCGGGCCTAGGGAATTCACCCCTCCACTTT. Residues: CASSLAGAGLGNSPLHF.

This chain uses TRBV6-2 or TRBV6-3 with TRBJ2-2; 8 bases line up with TRBD1. Germline trimming cut 5 bases from V and 6 bases from J; bases unmatched to any gene: 8. This CDR3 region has 15 residues. Germline V gene data show CDR1 as MNHEY and CDR2 as SVGEGT. DNA for the CDR3: TGTGCCAGCAGTCACGGACAGGGTTATTCCGGGGAGCTGTTTTTT. Protein sequence: CASSHGQGYSGELFF.

Only a few counts were recorded for this clonotype. The junction shows a germline mismatch at one end, possibly a read error. The genes are TRBV6-5 and TRBJ2-1; a weak D match, TRBD2 (5 bases). In germline, CDR1 is MNHEY, CDR2 SVGAGI. This CDR3 comprises 15 residues. CDR3 DNA sequence: TGTGCCAGCAGAAGACTAAGCGAGGGCTCCTACGAGCAGCACTTC. Translated: CASRRLSEGSYEQHF.

The rearrangement uses TRBV6-1 and TRBJ1-4; TRBD1 is a possible D gene (5 bases). The germline V gene has CDR1 MNHNS and CDR2 SASEGT. V shed 4 bases and J shed 8 bases, with 17 bases lying between them. The CDR3 spans 15 residues. The CDR3, as DNA: TGTGCCAGCAGTGCGACGGGACTGAGGGAGGAAAAACTGTTTTTT. Encoded protein: CASSATGLREEKLFF.

This chain uses TRBV12-3 or TRBV12-4 with TRBJ2-4; tentatively, D is TRBD1 (5 bases). This CDR3 has 12 residues. Trimming left V 6 bases short and J 9 bases short, with 12 bases between. DNA for the CDR3: TGTGCCAGCAGCGGGTCAAGGGGCATTCAGTACTTC. Its translation is CASSGSRGIQYF.

This clonotype was recorded at least ten times. The chain combines TRBV29-1 with TRBJ2-1; 8 positions match TRBD2. Germline loops: CDR1 SQVTM, CDR2 ANQGSEA. This CDR3 spans 15 amino acids. The junction had 6 bases not matched to a gene; V was cut back by 3 bases and J by 2 bases. CDR3 protein: CSVDSGSWTYNEQFF. CDR3 coding DNA: TGCAGCGTTGACAGCGGGAGTTGGACCTACAATGAGCAGTTCTTC.

Comment on this clonotype: The junction shows a germline mismatch at one end, possibly a read error. This chain uses TRBV6-2 or TRBV6-3 with TRBJ1-5; 8 nucleotides line up with TRBD1. The V gene's germline CDR1 is MNHEY and CDR2 SVGEGT. This CDR3 contains 17 residues. This chain's CDR3 is CDSSYTRQGTSNQPQHF. DNA of the CDR3: TGTGACAGCAGTTACACGAGACAGGGGACTAGCAATCAGCCCCAGCATTTT.

This clonotype has just a few counts. This chain joins TRBV7-9 and TRBJ2-3; D is undetermined. The CDR3 is 13 residues long. The germline V gene encodes CDR1 SEHNR and CDR2 FQNEAQ (reference sequence). Trimming cost V 1 base and J 7 bases, with 9 bases left between them. CDR3 loop: CASSLGPPYTQYF. The CDR3 DNA sequence: TGTGCCAGCAGCTTAGGACCTCCGTATACGCAGTATTTT.

This clonotype was seen a handful of times. The rearrangement links TRBV12-3 or TRBV12-4 to TRBJ1-4; perhaps TRBD1 as D (6 bases). The CDR3 has 13 residues. The V end lost 0 bases, the J end lost 11 bases, and 10 bases lay between the germline ends. The CDR3: CASSLAQGQKLFF. In DNA, the CDR3 is TGTGCCAGCAGTTTAGCACAGGGTCAGAAACTGTTTTTT.

The V gene is TRBV6-6, the J gene TRBJ2-1; TRBD2 matches 8 bases. Germline values: CDR1 MNHNY, CDR2 SVGAGI (reference sequence). The CDR3 runs to 15 residues. The ends lost 2 bases at V and 3 bases at J; junction bases unmatched: 3. CDR3 protein: CASSYAGGLYNEQFF. The CDR3 bases are TGTGCCAGCAGTTACGCGGGAGGACTCTACAATGAGCAGTTCTTC.

For the CDR3, the DNA is TGCAGCGTTGGGCAGGGAGACAATGAGCAGTTCTTC. Translating gives CSVGQGDNEQFF. The chain recombines TRBV29-1 with TRBJ2-1; D tentatively reads TRBD1 or TRBD2 (5 bases each). This CDR3 contains 12 residues. Germline-derived CDR1 and CDR2 are SQVTM and ANQGSEA. V lost 4 bases and J 5 bases, leaving 9 bases between the germline ends.